The text below deals with one T cell receptor (beta chain). Antigen specificity is unknown. Sequencing used immunoSEQ multiplex PCR; TCRdb keeps in-frame clones, though not all of them. This table holds under 80,000 clones, 94% found once. Germline values: CDR1 SNHLY, CDR2 FYNNEI. Trimming cost V 4 bases and J 3 bases; bases outside gene matches: 14. This CDR3 contains 18 residues. This entry comes from a study of cytomegalovirus exposure and HLA in healthy donors. Study-level results: Cytomegalovirus status, reportedly, was diagnosed with high specificity and sensitivity by the classifier.

The TCR was taken from a woman younger than 30 in good health and CMV-seronegative. The specimen was PBMCs. The chain uses TRBV2 and TRBJ2-7; TRBD2 matches 11 bases. In DNA form, the CDR3 reads TGTGCCAGCAGTGGGGCTAGCGGGAGGCAGGGGGATTACTACGAGCAGTACTTC. Its translation: CASSGASGRQGDYYEQYF.